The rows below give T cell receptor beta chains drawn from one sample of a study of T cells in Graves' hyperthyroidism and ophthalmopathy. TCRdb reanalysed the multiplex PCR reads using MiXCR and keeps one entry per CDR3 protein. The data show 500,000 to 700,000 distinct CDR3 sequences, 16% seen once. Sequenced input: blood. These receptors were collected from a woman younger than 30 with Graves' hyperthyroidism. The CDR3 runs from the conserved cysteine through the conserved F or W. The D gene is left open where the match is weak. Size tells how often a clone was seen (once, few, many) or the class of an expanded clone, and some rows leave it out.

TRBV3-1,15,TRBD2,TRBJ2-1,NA,TGTGCCAGCAGCCAAGTACTAGCGGGAGACAATGAGCAGTTCTTC,CASSQVLAGDNEQFF
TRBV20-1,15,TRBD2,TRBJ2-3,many,TGCAGTGCTAGAGCCCCTAGCGGGGGGGAAGATACGCAGTATTTT,CSARAPSGGEDTQYF
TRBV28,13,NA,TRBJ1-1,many,TGTGCCAGCAGTTTTTGGGAGAACACTGAAGCTTTCTTT,CASSFWENTEAFF
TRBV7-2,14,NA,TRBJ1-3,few,TGTGCCAGCACCCGGGACTTCGGGGCAGACACCATATATTTT,CASTRDFGADTIYF
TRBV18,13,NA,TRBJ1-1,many,TGTGCCAGCTCACCAGAGATGAACACTGAAGCTTTCTTT,CASSPEMNTEAFF
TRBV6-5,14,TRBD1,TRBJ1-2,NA,TGTGCCAGCAGTTACTCGAAACAGGGGGGCGGCTACACCTTC,CASSYSKQGGGYTF
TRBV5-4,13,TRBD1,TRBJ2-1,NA,TGTGCCAGCAGCCCCGGACAGGCGGGTGAGCAGTTCTTC,CASSPGQAGEQFF
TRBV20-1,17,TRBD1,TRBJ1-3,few,TGCAGTGCTAGACCCATTCGGACAGGCTTGACTGGAAACACCATATATTTT,CSARPIRTGLTGNTIYF
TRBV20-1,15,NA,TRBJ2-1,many,TGCAGTGCTAGAGATGGGGGGGGCCGGGGGAATGAGCAGTTCTTC,CSARDGGGRGNEQFF
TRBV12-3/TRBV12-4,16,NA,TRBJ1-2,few,TGTGCCAGCAGTTTGGGTGCAGCCAGGGCTAACTATGGCTACACCTTC,CASSLGAARANYGYTF
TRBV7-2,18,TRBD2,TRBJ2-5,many,TGTGCCAGCAGCTTATCTGGCCTAGCGGGGGCCTTTAGGGAGACCCAGTACTTC,CASSLSGLAGAFRETQYF
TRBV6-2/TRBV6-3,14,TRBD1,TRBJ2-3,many,TGTGCCAGCACCGAGGACAGGTCCACAGATACGCAGTATTTT,CASTEDRSTDTQYF
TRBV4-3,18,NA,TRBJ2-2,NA,TGCGCCAGCAGCCGGGAAGATGTCCGGGGGGCTAATGTGGGGGAGCTGTTTTTT,CASSREDVRGANVGELFF
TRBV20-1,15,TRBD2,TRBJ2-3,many,TGCAGTGCTCTTGTACTAGCGGGAGGCACAGATACGCAGTATTTT,CSALVLAGGTDTQYF
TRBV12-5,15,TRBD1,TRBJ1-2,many,TGTGCTAGTGGCCCTAACAGGGGGTGGGAATATGGCTACACCTTC,CASGPNRGWEYGYTF
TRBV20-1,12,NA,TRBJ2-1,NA,TGCAGTGCTGACTCCTGGGCATTTGAGCAGTTCTTC,CSADSWAFEQFF
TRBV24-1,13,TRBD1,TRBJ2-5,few,TGTGCCACCAGTGAGACAGGGGCGGAGACCCAGTACTTC,CATSETGAETQYF
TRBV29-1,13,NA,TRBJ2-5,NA,TGCAGCGTTGAAGTCCCGGGGGCAGAGACCCAGTACTTC,CSVEVPGAETQYF
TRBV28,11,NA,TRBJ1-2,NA,TGTGCCAGCGCGGCCTTCTATGGCTACACCTTC,CASAAFYGYTF
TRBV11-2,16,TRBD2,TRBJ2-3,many,TGTGCCAGCAGCATACTAGCGGGGACAAGCACAGATACACAGTATTTT,CASSILAGTSTDTQYF
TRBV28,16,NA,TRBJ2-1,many,TGTGCCAGCAGTTTCCCTCCCAGCGAACCCTACAATGAGCAGTTCTTC,CASSFPPSEPYNEQFF
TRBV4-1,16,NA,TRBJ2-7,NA,TGCGCCAGCAGCCACGCCTCCGGGACATTAACCTACGAGCAGTACTTC,CASSHASGTLTYEQYF
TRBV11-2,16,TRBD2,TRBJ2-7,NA,TGTGCCAGCAGCTCCGAAGCGGGAGGGCCATCCTACGAGCAGTACTTC,CASSSEAGGPSYEQYF
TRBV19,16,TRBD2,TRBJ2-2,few,TGTGCCAGTTGTTATAGCGGGGGCGCGAACACCGGGGAGCTGTTTTTT,CASCYSGGANTGELFF
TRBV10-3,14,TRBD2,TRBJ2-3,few,TGTGCCATCAGTGATAGAGCGGGGGGCGATACGCAGTATTTT,CAISDRAGGDTQYF
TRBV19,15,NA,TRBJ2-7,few,TGTGCCAGTAGTATGGTTGGGACGGCCCCCTACGAGCAGTACTTC,CASSMVGTAPYEQYF
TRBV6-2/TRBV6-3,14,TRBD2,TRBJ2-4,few,TGTGCCAGCAGTCTAGCGGGAGACGGAAACATTCAGTACTTC,CASSLAGDGNIQYF
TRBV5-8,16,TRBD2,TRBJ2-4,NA,TGTGCCAGCAGCTTGGAGACTAGCGGGGGGCGAAACATTCAGTACTTC,CASSLETSGGRNIQYF
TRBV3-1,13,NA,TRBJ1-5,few,TGTGCCAGCAGTGATCATAGCAATCAGCCCCAGCATTTT,CASSDHSNQPQHF
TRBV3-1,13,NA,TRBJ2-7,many,TGTGCCAGCAGTGGCGCCAGGGACGGCGAGCAGTACTTC,CASSGARDGEQYF
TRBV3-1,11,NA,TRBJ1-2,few,TGTGCCAGCAGGGAAGGTAATGGCTACACCTTC,CASREGNGYTF
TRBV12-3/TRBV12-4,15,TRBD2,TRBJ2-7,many,TGTGCCAGCAGTTCAAGCGGGGGGGACTTCTACGAGCAGTACTTC,CASSSSGGDFYEQYF
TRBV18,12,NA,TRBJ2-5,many,TGTGCCAGCTCACCACCGGATGGGACCCAGTACTTC,CASSPPDGTQYF
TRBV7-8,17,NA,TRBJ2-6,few,TGTGCCAGCAGTTATACAGGGGGGGCCTCTGGGGCCAACGTCCTGACTTTC,CASSYTGGASGANVLTF
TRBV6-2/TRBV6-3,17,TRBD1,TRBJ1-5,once,TGTGCCAGCAGTAAAGAAAGAGGGGGCTTAAGCAATCAGCCCCAGCATTTT,CASSKERGGLSNQPQHF
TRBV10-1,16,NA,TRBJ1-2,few,TGCGCCAGCTTACGACCGTGTAACCCACCTAACTATGGCTACACCTTC,CASLRPCNPPNYGYTF
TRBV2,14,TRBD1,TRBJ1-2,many,TGTGCCAGCAGTGAATCTCGGACAGGGGGAGGCTACACCTTC,CASSESRTGGGYTF
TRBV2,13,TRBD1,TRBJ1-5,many,TGTGCCAGCAACCGACAGGGGAATCAGCCCCAGCATTTT,CASNRQGNQPQHF
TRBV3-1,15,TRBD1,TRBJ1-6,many,TGTGCCAGCAGCCAAATGGGACAGCATAATTCACCCCTCCACTTT,CASSQMGQHNSPLHF
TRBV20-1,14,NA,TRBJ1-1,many,TGCAGTGCTCCCGGCCGACTCATGAACACTGAAGCTTTCTTT,CSAPGRLMNTEAFF
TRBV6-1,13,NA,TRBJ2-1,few,TGTGCCAGCACCGACGGAGGGTACAATGAGCAGTTCTTC,CASTDGGYNEQFF
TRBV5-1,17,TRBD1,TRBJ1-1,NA,TGCGCCAGCAGCTCTATCCCGGGACAGGGAATGAGCACTGAAGCTTTCTTT,CASSSIPGQGMSTEAFF
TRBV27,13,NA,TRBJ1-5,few,TGTGCCAGCAGGTGGGGACTCAATCAGCCCCAGCATTTT,CASRWGLNQPQHF
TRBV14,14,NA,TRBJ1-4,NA,TGTGCCAGCAGCCAAGTTGAGACGGGGGGAAAACTGTTTTTT,CASSQVETGGKLFF
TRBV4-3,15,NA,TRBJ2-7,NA,TGCGCCAGCAGCCAAGGTGGCGGGGCCCTTTACGAGCAGTACTTC,CASSQGGGALYEQYF
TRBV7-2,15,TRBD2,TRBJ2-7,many,TGTGCCAGCAGCATCGGGACTAGCGTCTCCTACGAGCAGTACTTC,CASSIGTSVSYEQYF
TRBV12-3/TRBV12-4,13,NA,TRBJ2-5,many,TGTGCCAGCAGGGCCTCCGGGGAAGGGACCCAGTACTTC,CASRASGEGTQYF
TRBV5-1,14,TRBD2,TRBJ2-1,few,TGCGCCAGCAGCTTGGGCGGACTAGCGCTCGAGCAGTTCTTC,CASSLGGLALEQFF
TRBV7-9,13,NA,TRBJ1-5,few,TGTGCCAGCAGCTTAGGCTGGGCTCAGCCCCAGCATTTT,CASSLGWAQPQHF